Listed below are T cell receptor beta chains from one sample, sequenced in a study of blood T cells in healthy people across ages. Each CDR3 protein is one row after TCRdb ran MiXCR on the 5' RACE reads. The table records hundreds of thousands of distinct CDR3 sequences, roughly 50% of them present only once. The sequenced material came from blood. Receptor source: a man younger than 40 in good health. CDR3s include the opening cysteine and the closing phenylalanine or tryptophan. Rows give clone size only sometimes, using once, few, many, or a class for an expanded clone.

J gene | clone size | V gene | CDR3 protein
TRBJ2-1 | - | TRBV5-1 | CASSVGVWSNEQFF
TRBJ2-3 | - | TRBV7-3 | CASSLLATSTDTQYF
TRBJ1-1 | few | TRBV4-1 | CASSQEPRAGAYEAFF
TRBJ2-3 | few | TRBV29-1 | CSVDRGSTDTQYF
TRBJ2-1 | - | TRBV7-2 | CASSYDRGQQFF
TRBJ2-1 | few | TRBV29-1 | CSVSDNEQFF
TRBJ2-5 | - | TRBV7-3 | CASSSRTGRGETQYF
TRBJ1-2 | few | TRBV7-2 | CASSLGWDYGYTF
TRBJ1-5 | - | TRBV27 | CASSFSVNQPQHF
- | few | TRBV3-1 | CASSQDWRSEQYF
TRBJ2-7 | - | TRBV12-3/TRBV12-4 | CASSLAPGTVYEQYF
TRBJ2-3 | few | TRBV5-1 | CASSFPGLAGPRPDTQYF
TRBJ2-1 | - | TRBV29-1 | CSVATGTTNVNEQFF
TRBJ2-3 | few | TRBV2 | CASRSRTDTQYF
TRBJ2-7 | few | TRBV6-5 | CASSAGGPQYF
TRBJ2-5 | - | TRBV7-2 | CASSNGVTLETQYF
TRBJ2-1 | - | TRBV28 | CASSFVGGSNEQFF
TRBJ2-7 | few | TRBV4-2 | CASSQGAGYEQYF
TRBJ2-1 | - | TRBV29-1 | CSAGPSGGGYNERYF
TRBJ2-1 | few | TRBV20-1 | CSAEAVGNEQFF